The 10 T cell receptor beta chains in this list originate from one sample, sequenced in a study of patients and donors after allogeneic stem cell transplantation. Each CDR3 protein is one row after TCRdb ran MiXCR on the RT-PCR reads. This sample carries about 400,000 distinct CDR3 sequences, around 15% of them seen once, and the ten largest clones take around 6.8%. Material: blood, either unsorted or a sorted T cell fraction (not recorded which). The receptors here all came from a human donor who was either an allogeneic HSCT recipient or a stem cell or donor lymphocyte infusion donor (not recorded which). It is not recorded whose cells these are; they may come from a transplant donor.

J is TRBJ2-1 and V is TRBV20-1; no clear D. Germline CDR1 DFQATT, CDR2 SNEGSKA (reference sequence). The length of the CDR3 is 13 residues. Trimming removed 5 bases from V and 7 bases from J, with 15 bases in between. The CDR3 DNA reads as TGCAGTGCTCTCTGGAAGAGGCTAAATGAGCAGTTCTTC. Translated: CSALWKRLNEQFF.

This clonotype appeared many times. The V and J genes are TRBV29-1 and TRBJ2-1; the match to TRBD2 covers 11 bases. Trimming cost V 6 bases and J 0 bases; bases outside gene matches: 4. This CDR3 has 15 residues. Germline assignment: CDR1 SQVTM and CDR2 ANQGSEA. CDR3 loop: CSVGTSGSSYNEQFF. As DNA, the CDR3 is TGCAGCGTGGGGACTAGCGGTAGCTCCTACAATGAGCAGTTCTTC.

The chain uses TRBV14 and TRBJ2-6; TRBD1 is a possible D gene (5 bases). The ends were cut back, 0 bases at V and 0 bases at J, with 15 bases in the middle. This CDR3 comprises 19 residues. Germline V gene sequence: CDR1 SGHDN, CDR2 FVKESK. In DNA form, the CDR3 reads TGTGCCAGCAGCCAAGAATGGGCCAGGGCCCTCTCTGGGGCCAACGTCCTGACTTTC. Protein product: CASSQEWARALSGANVLTF.

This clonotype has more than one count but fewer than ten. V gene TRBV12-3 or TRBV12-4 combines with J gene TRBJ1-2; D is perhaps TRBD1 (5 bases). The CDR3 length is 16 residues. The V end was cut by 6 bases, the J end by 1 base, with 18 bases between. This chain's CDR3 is CASSAPRDRYNYGYTF. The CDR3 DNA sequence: TGTGCCAGCAGCGCCCCCCGGGACCGCTATAACTATGGCTACACCTTC.

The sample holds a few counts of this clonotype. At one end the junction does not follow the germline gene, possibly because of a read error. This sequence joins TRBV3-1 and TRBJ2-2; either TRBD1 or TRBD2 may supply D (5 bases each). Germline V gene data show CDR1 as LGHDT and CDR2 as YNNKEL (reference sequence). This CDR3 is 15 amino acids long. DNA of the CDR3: TGTGCCAGCAGCGGATGGGGGAGAGACGCCGGCGAGCTGTTTTTT. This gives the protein CASSGWGRDAGELFF.

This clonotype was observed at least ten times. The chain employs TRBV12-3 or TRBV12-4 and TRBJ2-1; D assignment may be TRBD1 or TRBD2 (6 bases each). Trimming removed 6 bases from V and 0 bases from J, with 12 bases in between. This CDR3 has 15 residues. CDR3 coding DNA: TGTGCCAGCAGCCCAAGGGGGGTCTCCTACAATGAGCAGTTCTTC. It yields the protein CASSPRGVSYNEQFF.

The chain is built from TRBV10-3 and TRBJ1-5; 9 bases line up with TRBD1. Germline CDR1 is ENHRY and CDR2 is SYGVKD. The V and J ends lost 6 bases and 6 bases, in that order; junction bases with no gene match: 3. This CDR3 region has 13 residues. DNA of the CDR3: TGTGCCATCAGCGGGACAGGGTTTCAGCCCCAGCATTTT. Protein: CAISGTGFQPQHF.

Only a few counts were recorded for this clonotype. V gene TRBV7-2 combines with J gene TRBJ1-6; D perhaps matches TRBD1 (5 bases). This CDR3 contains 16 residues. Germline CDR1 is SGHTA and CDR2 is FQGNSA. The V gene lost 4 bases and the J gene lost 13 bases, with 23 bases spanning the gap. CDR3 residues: CASSSFGALAGGPLHF. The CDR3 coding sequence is TGTGCCAGCAGCTCCTTTGGGGCCCTGGCCGGCGGGCCCCTCCACTTT. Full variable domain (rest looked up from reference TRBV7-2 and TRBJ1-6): GAGVSQSPSNKVTEKGKDVELRCDPISGHTALYWYRQSLGQGLEFLIYFQGNSAPDKSGLPSDRFSAERTGGSVSTLTIQRTQQEDSAVYLCASSSFGALAGGPLHFGNGTRLTVT.

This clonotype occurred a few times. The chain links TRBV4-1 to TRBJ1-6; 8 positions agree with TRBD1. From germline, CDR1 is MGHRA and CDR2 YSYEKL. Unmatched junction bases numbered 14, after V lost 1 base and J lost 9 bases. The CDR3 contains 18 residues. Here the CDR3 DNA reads TGCGCCAGCAGCCAAGGACTGGCAGGGGGCCGTCGGGGTTCACCCCTCCACTTT. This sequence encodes CASSQGLAGGRRGSPLHF.

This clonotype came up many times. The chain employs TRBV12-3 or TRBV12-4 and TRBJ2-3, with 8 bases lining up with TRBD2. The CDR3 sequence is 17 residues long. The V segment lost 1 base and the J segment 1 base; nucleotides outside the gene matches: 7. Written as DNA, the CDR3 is TGTGCCAGCAGTTTAGAAGTGACTAGCGACCGCACAGATACGCAGTATTTT. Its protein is CASSLEVTSDRTDTQYF.